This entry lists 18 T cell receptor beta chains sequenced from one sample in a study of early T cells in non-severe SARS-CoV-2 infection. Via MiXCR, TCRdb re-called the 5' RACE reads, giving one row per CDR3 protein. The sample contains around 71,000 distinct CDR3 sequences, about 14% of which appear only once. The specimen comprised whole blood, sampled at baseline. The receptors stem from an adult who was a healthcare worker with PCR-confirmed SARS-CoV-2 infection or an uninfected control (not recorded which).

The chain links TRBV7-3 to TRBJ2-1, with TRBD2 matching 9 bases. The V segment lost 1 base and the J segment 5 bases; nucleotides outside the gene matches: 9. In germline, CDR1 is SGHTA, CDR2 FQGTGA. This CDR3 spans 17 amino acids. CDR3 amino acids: CASSLRALAGPHNEQFF. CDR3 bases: TGTGCCAGCAGCTTAAGGGCCCTAGCGGGGCCCCACAATGAGCAGTTCTTC.

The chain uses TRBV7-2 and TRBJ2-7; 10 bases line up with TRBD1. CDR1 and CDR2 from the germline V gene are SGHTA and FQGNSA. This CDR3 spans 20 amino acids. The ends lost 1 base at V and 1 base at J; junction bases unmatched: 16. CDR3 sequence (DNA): TGTGCCAGCAGCTTAGGTATTCGGGGACAGGGGCCGAAGGTATCCTACGAGCAGTACTTC. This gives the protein CASSLGIRGQGPKVSYEQYF.

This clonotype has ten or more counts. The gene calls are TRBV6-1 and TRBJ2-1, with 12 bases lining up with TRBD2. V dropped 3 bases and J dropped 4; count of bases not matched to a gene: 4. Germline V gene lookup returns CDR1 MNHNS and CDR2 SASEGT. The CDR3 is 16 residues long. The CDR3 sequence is CASSERTSGIYNEQFF. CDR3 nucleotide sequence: TGTGCCAGCAGTGAGAGGACTAGCGGGATTTACAATGAGCAGTTCTTC.

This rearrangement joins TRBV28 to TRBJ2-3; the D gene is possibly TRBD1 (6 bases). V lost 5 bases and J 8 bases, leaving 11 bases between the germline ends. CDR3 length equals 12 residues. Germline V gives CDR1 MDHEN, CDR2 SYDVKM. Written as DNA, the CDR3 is TGTGCCAGCAGTCAACAGGGAGCTACGCAGTATTTT. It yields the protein CASSQQGATQYF.

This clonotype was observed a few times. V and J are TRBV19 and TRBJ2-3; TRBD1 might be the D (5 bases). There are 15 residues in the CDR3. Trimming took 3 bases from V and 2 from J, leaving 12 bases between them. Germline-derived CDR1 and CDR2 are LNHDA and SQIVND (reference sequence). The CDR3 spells CASSIWGRLTDTQYF. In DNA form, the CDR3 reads TGTGCCAGTAGTATCTGGGGCAGGCTCACAGATACGCAGTATTTT.

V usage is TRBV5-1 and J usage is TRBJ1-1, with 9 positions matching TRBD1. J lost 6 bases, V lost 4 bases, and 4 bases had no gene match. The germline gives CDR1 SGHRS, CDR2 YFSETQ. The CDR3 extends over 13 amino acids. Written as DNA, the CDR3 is TGCGCCAGCAGCCTACAGGGGGCCCCTGAAGCTTTCTTT. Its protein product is CASSLQGAPEAFF.

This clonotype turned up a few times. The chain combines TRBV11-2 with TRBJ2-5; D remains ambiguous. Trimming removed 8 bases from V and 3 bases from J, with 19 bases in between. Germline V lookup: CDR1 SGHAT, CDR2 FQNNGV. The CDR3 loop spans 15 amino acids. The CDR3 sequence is CASGSLLSLEETQYF. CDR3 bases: TGTGCCAGCGGTTCTCTTTTGAGCCTAGAAGAGACCCAGTACTTC.

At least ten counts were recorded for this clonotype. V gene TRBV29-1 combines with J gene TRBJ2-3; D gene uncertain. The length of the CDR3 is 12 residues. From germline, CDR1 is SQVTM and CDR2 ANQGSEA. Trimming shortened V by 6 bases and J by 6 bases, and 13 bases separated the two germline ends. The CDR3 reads CSVDEGADTQYF. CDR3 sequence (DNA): TGCAGCGTGGACGAAGGAGCCGATACGCAGTATTTT.

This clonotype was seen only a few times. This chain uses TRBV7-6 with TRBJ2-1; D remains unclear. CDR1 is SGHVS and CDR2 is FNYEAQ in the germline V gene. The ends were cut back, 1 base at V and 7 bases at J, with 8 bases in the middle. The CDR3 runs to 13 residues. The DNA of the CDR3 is TGTGCCAGCAGCTTAGAAGGGTTGAATGAGCAGTTCTTC. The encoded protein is CASSLEGLNEQFF.

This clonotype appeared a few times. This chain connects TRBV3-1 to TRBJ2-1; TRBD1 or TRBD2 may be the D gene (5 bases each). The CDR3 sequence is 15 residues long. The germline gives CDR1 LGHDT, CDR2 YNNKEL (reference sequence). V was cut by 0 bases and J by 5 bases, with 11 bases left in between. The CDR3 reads CASSQDFGDHNEQFF. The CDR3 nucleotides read TGTGCCAGCAGCCAAGATTTCGGGGACCACAATGAGCAGTTCTTC.

The CDR3 is CASSQGGASSSYEQYF. As DNA, the CDR3 is TGTGCCAGCAGCCAAGGCGGGGCTAGCAGCTCCTACGAGCAGTACTTC. The chain uses TRBV3-1 and TRBJ2-7; possible D gene TRBD2, 6 bases. Germline assignment: CDR1 LGHDT and CDR2 YNNKEL (reference sequence). Trimming cost V 1 base and J 0 bases, with 13 bases left between them. The CDR3 runs 16 residues.

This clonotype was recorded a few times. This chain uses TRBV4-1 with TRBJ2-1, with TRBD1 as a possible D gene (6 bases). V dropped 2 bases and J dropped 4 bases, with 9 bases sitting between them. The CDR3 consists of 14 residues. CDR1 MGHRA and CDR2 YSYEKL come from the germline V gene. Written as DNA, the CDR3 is TGCGCCAGCAGCCAACCACAGGGTTACAATGAGCAGTTCTTC. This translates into CASSQPQGYNEQFF.

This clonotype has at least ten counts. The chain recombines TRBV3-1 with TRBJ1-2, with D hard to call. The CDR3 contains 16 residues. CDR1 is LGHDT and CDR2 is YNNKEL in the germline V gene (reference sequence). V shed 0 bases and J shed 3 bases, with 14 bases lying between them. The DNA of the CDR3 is TGTGCCAGCAGCCAAGATCCGGGCCTCGAGGACTATGGCTACACCTTC. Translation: CASSQDPGLEDYGYTF.

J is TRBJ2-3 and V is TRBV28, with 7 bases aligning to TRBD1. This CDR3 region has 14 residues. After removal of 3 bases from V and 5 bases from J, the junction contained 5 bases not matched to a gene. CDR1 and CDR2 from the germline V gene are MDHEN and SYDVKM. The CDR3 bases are TGTGCCAGCAGTTTCGGACAGGTCGGAGATACGCAGTATTTT. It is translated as CASSFGQVGDTQYF.

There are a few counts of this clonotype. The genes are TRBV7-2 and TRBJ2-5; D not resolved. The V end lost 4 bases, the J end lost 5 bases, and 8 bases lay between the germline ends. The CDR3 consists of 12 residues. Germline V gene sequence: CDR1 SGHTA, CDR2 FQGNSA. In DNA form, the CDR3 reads TGTGCCAGCAGCTCCTCATTCGAGACCCAGTACTTC. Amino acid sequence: CASSSSFETQYF.

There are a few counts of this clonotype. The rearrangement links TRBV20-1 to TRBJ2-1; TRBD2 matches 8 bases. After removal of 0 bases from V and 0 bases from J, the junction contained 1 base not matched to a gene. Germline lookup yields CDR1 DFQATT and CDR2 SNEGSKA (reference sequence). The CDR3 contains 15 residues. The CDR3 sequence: CSAREGLGSYNEQFF. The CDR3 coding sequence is TGCAGTGCTAGAGAGGGACTAGGCTCCTACAATGAGCAGTTCTTC.

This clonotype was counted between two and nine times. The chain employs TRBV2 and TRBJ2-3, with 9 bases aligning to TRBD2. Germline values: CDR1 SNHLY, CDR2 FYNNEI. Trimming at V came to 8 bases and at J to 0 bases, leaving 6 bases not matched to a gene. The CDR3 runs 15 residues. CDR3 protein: CASLRLAASTDTQYF. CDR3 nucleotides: TGTGCCAGCCTCCGACTAGCGGCTAGCACAGATACGCAGTATTTT.

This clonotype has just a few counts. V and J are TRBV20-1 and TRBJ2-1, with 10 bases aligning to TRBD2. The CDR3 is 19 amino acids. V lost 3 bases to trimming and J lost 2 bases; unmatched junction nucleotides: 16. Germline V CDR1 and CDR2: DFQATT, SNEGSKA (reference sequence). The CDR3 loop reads CSASNPTASGRGTYNEQFF. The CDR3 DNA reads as TGCAGTGCTAGTAACCCGACGGCTAGCGGGAGAGGGACCTACAATGAGCAGTTCTTC.